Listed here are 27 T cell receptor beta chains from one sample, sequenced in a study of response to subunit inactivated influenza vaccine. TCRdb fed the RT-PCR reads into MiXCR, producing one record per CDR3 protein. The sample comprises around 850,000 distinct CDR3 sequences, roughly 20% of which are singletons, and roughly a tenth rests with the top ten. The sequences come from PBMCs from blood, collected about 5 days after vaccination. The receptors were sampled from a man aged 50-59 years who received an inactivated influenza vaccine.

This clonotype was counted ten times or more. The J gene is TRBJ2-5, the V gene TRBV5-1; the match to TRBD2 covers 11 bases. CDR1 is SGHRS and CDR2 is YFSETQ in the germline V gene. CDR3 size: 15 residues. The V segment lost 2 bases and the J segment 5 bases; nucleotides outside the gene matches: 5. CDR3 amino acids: CASSLTSGSVETQYF. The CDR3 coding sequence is TGCGCCAGCAGCTTAACTAGCGGGAGCGTTGAGACCCAGTACTTC. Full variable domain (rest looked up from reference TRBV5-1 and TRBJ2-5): KAGVTQTPRYLIKTRGQQVTLSCSPISGHRSVSWYQQTPGQGLQFLFEYFSETQRNKGNFPGRFSGRQFSNSRSEMNVSTLELGDSALYLCASSLTSGSVETQYFGPGTRLLVL.

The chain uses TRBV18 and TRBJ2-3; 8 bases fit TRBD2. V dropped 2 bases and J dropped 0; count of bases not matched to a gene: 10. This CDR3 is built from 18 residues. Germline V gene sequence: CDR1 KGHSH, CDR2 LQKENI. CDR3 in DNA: TGTGCCAGCTCACCAAGAATCGCGGGGGGAATGAGCACAGATACGCAGTATTTT. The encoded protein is CASSPRIAGGMSTDTQYF.

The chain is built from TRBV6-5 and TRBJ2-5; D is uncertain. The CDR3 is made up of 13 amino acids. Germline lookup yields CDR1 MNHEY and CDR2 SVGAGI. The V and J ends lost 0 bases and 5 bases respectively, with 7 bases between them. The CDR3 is CASSYSIGETQYF. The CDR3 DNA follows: TGTGCCAGCAGTTACTCAATCGGGGAGACCCAGTACTTC.

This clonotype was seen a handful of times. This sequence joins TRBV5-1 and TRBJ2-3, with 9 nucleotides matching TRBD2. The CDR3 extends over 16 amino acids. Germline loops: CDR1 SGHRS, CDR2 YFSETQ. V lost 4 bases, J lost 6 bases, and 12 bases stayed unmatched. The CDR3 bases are TGCGCCAGCAGCCCCCGGGGGCTAGCGGGATCTGATACGCAGTATTTT. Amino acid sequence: CASSPRGLAGSDTQYF.

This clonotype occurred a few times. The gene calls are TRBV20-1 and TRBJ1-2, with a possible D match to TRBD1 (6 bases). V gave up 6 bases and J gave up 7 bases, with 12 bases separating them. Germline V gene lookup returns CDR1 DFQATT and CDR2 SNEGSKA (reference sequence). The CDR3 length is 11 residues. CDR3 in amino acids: CSAGRGAGYTF. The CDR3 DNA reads TGCAGTGCCGGGAGGGGGGCTGGCTACACCTTC.

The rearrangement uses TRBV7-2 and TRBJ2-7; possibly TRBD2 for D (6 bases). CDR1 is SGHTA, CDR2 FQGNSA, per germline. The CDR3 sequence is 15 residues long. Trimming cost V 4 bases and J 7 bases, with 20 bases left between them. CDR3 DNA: TGTGCCAGCAGCTCATCTAGGGCGGGGCCCATGGAGCAGTACTTC. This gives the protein CASSSSRAGPMEQYF.

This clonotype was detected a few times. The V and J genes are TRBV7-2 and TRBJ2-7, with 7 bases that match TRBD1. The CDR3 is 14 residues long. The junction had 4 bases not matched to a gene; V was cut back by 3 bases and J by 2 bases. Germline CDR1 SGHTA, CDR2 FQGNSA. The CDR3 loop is CASSLPGQPYEQYF. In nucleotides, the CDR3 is TGTGCCAGCAGCTTGCCGGGACAGCCCTACGAGCAGTACTTC.

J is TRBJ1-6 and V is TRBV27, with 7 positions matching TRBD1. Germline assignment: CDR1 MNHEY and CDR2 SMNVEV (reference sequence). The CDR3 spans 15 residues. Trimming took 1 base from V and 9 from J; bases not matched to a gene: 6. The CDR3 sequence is CASSLYAGGASPLHF. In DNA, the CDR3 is TGTGCCAGCAGTTTATACGCAGGGGGGGCTTCACCCCTCCACTTT.

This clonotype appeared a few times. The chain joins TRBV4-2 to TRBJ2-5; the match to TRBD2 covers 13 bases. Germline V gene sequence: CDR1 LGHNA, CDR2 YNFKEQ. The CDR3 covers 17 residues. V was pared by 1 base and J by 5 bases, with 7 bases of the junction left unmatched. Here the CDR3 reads CASSQGLAGGVGETQYF. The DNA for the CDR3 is TGTGCCAGCAGCCAAGGACTAGCGGGGGGAGTAGGCGAGACCCAGTACTTC.

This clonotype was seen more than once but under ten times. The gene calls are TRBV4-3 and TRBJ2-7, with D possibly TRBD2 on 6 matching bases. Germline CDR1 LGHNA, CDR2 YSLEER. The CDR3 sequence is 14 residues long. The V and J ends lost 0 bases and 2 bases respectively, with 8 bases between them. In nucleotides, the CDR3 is TGCGCCAGCAGCCAAGAGGAGGGCCCCTACGAGCAGTACTTC. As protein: CASSQEEGPYEQYF.

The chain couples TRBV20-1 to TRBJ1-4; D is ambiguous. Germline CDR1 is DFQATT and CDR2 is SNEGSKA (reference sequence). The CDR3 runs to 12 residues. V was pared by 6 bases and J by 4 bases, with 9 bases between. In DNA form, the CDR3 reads TGCAGTGCCTCCACGGATAATGAAAAACTGTTTTTT. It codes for CSASTDNEKLFF.

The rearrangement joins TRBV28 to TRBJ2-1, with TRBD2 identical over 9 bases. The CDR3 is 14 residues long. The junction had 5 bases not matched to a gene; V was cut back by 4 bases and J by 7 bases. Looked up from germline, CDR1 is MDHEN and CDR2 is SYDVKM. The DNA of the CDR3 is TGTGCCAGCAGTTCGACTAGCGGCGGGAATGAGCAGTTCTTC. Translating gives CASSSTSGGNEQFF.

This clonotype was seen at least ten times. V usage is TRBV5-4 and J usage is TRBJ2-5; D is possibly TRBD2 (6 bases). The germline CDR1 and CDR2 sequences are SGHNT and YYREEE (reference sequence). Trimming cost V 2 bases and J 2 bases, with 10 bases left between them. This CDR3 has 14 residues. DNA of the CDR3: TGTGCCAGCAGCTTACGAGGGAGGCAAGAGACCCAGTACTTC. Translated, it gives CASSLRGRQETQYF.

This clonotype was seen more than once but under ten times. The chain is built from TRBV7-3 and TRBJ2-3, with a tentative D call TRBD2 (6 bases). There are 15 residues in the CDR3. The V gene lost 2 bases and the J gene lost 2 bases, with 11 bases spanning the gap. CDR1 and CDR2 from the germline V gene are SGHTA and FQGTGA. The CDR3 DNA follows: TGTGCCAGCAGCTTAGGTAGCGGAGACACAGATACGCAGTATTTT. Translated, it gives CASSLGSGDTDTQYF.

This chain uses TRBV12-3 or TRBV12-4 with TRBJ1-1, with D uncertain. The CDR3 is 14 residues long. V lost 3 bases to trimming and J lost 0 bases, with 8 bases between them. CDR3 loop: CASSFRHMNTEAFF. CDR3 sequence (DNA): TGTGCCAGCAGTTTCCGCCACATGAACACTGAAGCTTTCTTT.

Here the CDR3 DNA reads TGTGCCAGCAGCTTAGGACCCGCCATCGCCCTCAACGAGCAGTACTTC. It is translated as CASSLGPAIALNEQYF. The V and J genes are TRBV11-2 and TRBJ2-7; D gene unclear. V was cut by 1 base and J by 5 bases, with 18 bases left in between. Germline assignment: CDR1 SGHAT and CDR2 FQNNGV. There are 16 residues in the CDR3.

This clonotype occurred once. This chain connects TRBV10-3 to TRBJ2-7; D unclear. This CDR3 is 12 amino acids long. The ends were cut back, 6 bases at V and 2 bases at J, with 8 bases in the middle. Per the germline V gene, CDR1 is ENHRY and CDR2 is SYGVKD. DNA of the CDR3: TGTGCCATCAGGACAAACACCTACGAGCAGTACTTC. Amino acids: CAIRTNTYEQYF.

The CDR3 is CSARDGSVEYSPLHF. The CDR3 DNA follows: TGCAGTGCTAGAGATGGCTCCGTCGAATATTCACCCCTCCACTTT. The chain is built from TRBV20-1 and TRBJ1-6; unclear D gene. V was pared by 0 bases and J by 8 bases, with 14 bases between. This CDR3 has 15 amino acids. In germline, CDR1 is DFQATT, CDR2 SNEGSKA (reference sequence).

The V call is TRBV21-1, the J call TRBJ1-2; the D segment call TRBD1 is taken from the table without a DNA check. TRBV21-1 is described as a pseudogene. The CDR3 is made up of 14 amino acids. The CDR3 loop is CASSTRTGGNGYTF. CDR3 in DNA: TGTGCCAGCAGCACCCGGACAGGGGGTAATGGCTACACCTTC.

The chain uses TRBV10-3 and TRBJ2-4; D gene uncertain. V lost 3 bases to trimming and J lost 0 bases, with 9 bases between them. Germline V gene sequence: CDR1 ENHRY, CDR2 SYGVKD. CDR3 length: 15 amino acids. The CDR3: CAISDGLLAKNIQYF. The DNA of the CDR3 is TGTGCCATCAGTGATGGTCTTCTAGCCAAAAACATTCAGTACTTC.

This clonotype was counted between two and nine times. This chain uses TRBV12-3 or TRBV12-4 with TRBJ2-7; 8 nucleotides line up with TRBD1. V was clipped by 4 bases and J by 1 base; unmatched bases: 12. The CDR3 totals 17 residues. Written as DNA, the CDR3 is TGTGCCAGCAGTTCCGGGACAGGTCCTCGTCCATCCTACGAGCAGTACTTC. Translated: CASSSGTGPRPSYEQYF.

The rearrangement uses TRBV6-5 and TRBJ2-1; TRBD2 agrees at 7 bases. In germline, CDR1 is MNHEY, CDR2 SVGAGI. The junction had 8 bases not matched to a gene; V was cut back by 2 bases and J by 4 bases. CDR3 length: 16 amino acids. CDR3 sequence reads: CASSYKAGERYNEQFF. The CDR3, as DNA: TGTGCCAGCAGTTACAAGGCGGGGGAGAGGTACAATGAGCAGTTCTTC.

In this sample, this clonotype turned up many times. The chain's CDR3 is CSVEDGLASADTQYF. CDR3 sequence (DNA): TGCAGCGTTGAAGATGGGCTAGCGTCCGCAGATACGCAGTATTTT. V is TRBV29-1 and J is TRBJ2-3, with D perhaps matching TRBD2 (6 bases). Deletions cut 0 bases from V and 4 bases from J, with 14 bases between. CDR3 size: 15 residues. Germline CDR1 is SQVTM and CDR2 is ANQGSEA.

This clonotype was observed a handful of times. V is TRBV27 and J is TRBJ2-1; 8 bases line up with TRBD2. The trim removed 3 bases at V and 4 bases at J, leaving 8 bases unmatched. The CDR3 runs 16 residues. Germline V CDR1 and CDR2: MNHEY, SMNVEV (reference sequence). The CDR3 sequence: CASSLTGRASYNEQFF. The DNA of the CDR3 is TGTGCCAGCAGTTTGACCGGGAGGGCCTCTTACAATGAGCAGTTCTTC.

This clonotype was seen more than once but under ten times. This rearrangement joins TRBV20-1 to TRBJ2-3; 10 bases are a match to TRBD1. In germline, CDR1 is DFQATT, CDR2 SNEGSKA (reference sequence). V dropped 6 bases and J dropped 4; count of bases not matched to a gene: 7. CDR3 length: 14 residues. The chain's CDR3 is CSATDRGRADTQYF. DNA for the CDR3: TGCAGTGCAACGGACAGGGGGAGGGCAGATACGCAGTATTTT.

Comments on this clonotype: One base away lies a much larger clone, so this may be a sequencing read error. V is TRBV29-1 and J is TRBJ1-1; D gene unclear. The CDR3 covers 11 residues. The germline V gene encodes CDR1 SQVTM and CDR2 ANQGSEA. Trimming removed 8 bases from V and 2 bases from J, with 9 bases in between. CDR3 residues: CSSKDNTEAFF. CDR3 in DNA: TGCAGCTCGAAAGATAACACTGAAGCTTTCTTT.

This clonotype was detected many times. CDR3 amino acids: CSARPYPDRGTYEQYF. CDR3 in DNA: TGCAGTGCTCGCCCTTACCCTGACAGGGGGACCTACGAGCAGTACTTC. The genes are TRBV20-1 and TRBJ2-7, with 9 bases matching TRBD1. This CDR3 is built from 16 residues. The J segment lost 2 bases and the V segment lost 5 bases, leaving 13 bases of the junction unmatched. The germline gives CDR1 DFQATT, CDR2 SNEGSKA (reference sequence).